The 18 T cell receptor beta chains in this list originate from one sample, sequenced in a study of graft-versus-host responses after intestinal transplantation. The table came from immunoSEQ multiplex PCR; TCRdb's copy has only in-frame clones and leaves some out. Seen here are around 19,000 clones, 35% to 40% observed once, and the top ten hold about 2%. The sequencing used alloreactive CD4+ T cells from a mixed lymphocyte reaction culture, collected before transplantation. The subset here: CFSE-low proliferating T cells sorted from approximately 6-day pre-transplant mixed lymphocyte reaction (GvH or HvG direction). The receptors here all came from a human patient who was an organ donor for intestinal transplantation.

This clone is medium-sized (0.01 to 0.1%) within its sample. V usage is TRBV18 and J usage is TRBJ1-1, with D possibly TRBD1 on 6 matching bases. CDR3 size: 17 residues. Trimming left V 2 bases short and J 1 base short, with 17 bases between. The germline V gene encodes CDR1 KGHSH and CDR2 LQKENI. This CDR3 is CASSPGRGQWKNTEAFF. In DNA, the CDR3 is TGTGCCAGCTCACCAGGCAGGGGCCAGTGGAAGAACACTGAAGCTTTCTTT. The full variable domain, completed using reference TRBV18 and TRBJ1-1, is NAGVMQNPRHLVRRRGQEARLRCSPMKGHSHVYWYRQLPEEGLKFMVYLQKENIIDESGMPKERFSAEFPKEGPSILRIQQVVRGDSAAYFCASSPGRGQWKNTEAFFGQGTRLTVV.

Only one count was recorded for this clone. The V gene is TRBV27, the J gene TRBJ2-7; 9 bases are shared with TRBD1. The CDR3 sequence is 16 residues long. The V gene's germline CDR1 is MNHEY and CDR2 SMNVEV (reference sequence). Losses at the gene ends were 5 bases for V and 7 bases for J; bases not matched to a gene: 15. The DNA for the CDR3 is TGTGCCAGCAGTCCACCCACCGGGACAGGGTTTCGGGAGCAGTACTTC. Translation gives CASSPPTGTGFREQYF.

The sample holds a few counts of this clone. The chain employs TRBV5-1 and TRBJ1-1, with TRBD1 as a possible D gene (5 bases). Germline values: CDR1 SGHRS, CDR2 YFSETQ. The CDR3 consists of 13 residues. The V end was cut by 2 bases, the J end by 11 bases, with 16 bases between. The chain's CDR3 is CASSFQPGMSAFF. CDR3 DNA: TGCGCCAGCAGCTTCCAACCAGGGATGTCGGCTTTCTTT.

This clone was seen only a few times. The chain combines TRBV18 with TRBJ2-3; no definite D call. CDR3 length: 15 amino acids. Trimming left V 1 base short and J 2 bases short, with 10 bases between. The germline CDR1 and CDR2 sequences are KGHSH and LQKENI. CDR3 DNA: TGTGCCAGCTCACCACTCGACGGTCTCACAGATACGCAGTATTTT. Translating gives CASSPLDGLTDTQYF.

Relative to its sample, this clone is medium-sized. The J gene is TRBJ2-3, the V gene TRBV28; no definite D call. Trimming removed 6 bases from V and 9 bases from J, with 16 bases in between. The CDR3 has 13 residues. CDR1 MDHEN and CDR2 SYDVKM come from the germline V gene. CDR3 coding DNA: TGTGCCAGCAGCCGGATAAGGCTTTCGACGCAGTATTTT. Translating gives CASSRIRLSTQYF.

The gene calls are TRBV7-2 and TRBJ1-2, with TRBD1 matching 10 bases. The CDR3 length is 15 residues. J gave up 4 bases and V 5 bases, and 7 bases lay outside the gene matches. The germline gives CDR1 SGHTA, CDR2 FQGNSA. The CDR3 sequence is CASSARTGGPYGYTF. DNA of the CDR3: TGTGCCAGCAGCGCGAGGACAGGGGGTCCCTATGGCTACACCTTC. Combining the CDR3 with reference TRBV7-2 and TRBJ1-2 gives the whole variable domain GAGVSQSPSNKVTEKGKDVELRCDPISGHTALYWYRQSLGQGLEFLIYFQGNSAPDKSGLPSDRFSAERTGGSVSTLTIQRTQQEDSAVYLCASSARTGGPYGYTFGSGTRLTVV.

This sequence joins TRBV4-1 and TRBJ1-3, with 8 bases aligning to TRBD1. Looked up from germline, CDR1 is MGHRA and CDR2 is YSYEKL. J lost 2 bases, V lost 5 bases, and 5 bases had no gene match. The CDR3 length is 15 residues. The CDR3 coding sequence is TGCGCCAGCAGCTATCTGGACAGGGCTGGAAACACCATATATTTT. Its translation is CASSYLDRAGNTIYF.

The chain links TRBV18 to TRBJ2-3; 11 bases align to TRBD2. Per germline, CDR1 KGHSH and CDR2 LQKENI. The CDR3 consists of 15 residues. The V gene end was trimmed by 6 bases and the J gene end by 6 bases; junction bases not matched to a gene: 8. The CDR3 loop reads CASSSTSGRGDTQYF. As DNA, the CDR3 is TGTGCCAGCTCGTCCACTAGCGGGAGAGGGGATACGCAGTATTTT.

This clone has just a few counts. The V call is TRBV6-6, the J call TRBJ1-5; D perhaps matches TRBD1 (6 bases). CDR3 length equals 14 residues. V lost 3 bases and J 3 bases, leaving 9 bases between the germline ends. In germline, CDR1 is MNHNY, CDR2 SVGAGI (reference sequence). The CDR3 loop is CASSYRGVNQPQHF. Written as DNA, the CDR3 is TGTGCCAGCAGTTATAGGGGGGTCAATCAGCCCCAGCATTTT.

This chain joins TRBV7-9 and TRBJ1-4, with 8 bases matching TRBD1. Germline lookup yields CDR1 SEHNR and CDR2 FQNEAQ (reference sequence). There are 16 residues in the CDR3. The V and J ends lost 5 bases and 4 bases, in that order; junction bases with no gene match: 9. The CDR3 DNA follows: TGTGCCAGCAGCCCCCGGACAGGGTTCGGTAATGAAAAACTGTTTTTT. This encodes CASSPRTGFGNEKLFF.

The V gene is TRBV5-6, the J gene TRBJ2-5; the D gene is possibly TRBD2 (6 bases). This CDR3 spans 13 amino acids. Germline loops: CDR1 SGHDT, CDR2 YYEEEE. The germline V and J ends were trimmed by 1 base and 5 bases, with 9 bases remaining between them. Here the CDR3 reads CASSLWAGETQYF. The DNA for the CDR3 is TGTGCCAGCAGCTTGTGGGCGGGGGAGACCCAGTACTTC.

This clone showed up just a few times. The chain links TRBV7-6 to TRBJ2-6; perhaps TRBD1 as D (6 bases). The germline gives CDR1 SGHVS, CDR2 FNYEAQ. The CDR3 loop spans 19 amino acids. The V gene lost 3 bases and the J gene lost 1 base, with 19 bases spanning the gap. CDR3 in DNA: TGTGCCAGCAGCTTCGGGTGGGGCAGGGGAGAATCTGGGGCCAACGTCCTGACTTTC. Amino acid sequence: CASSFGWGRGESGANVLTF.

This chain joins TRBV28 and TRBJ2-1, with D tentatively TRBD2 (5 bases). The V gene's germline CDR1 is MDHEN and CDR2 SYDVKM. The germline V and J ends were trimmed by 2 bases and 5 bases, with 10 bases remaining between them. This CDR3 region has 14 residues. The CDR3 bases are TGTGCCAGCAGTTTAGTCGGGGTTAACAATGAGCAGTTCTTC. Its protein is CASSLVGVNNEQFF.

This clone was detected a few times. The rearrangement links TRBV10-3 to TRBJ2-3; D ambiguous. The CDR3 runs 12 residues. The V and J ends lost 2 bases and 1 base respectively, with 1 base between them. CDR1 is ENHRY, CDR2 SYGVKD, per germline. The CDR3 coding sequence is TGTGCCATCAGTGAGCGCACAGATACGCAGTATTTT. This translates into CAISERTDTQYF.

The chain employs TRBV6-6 and TRBJ2-1; possibly TRBD2 for D (5 bases). The CDR3 is 15 amino acids. Deletions cut 3 bases from V and 4 bases from J, with 13 bases between. Looked up from germline, CDR1 is MNHNY and CDR2 is SVGAGI (reference sequence). The CDR3 loop is CASSYEGAKYNEQFF. CDR3 in DNA: TGTGCCAGCAGTTATGAGGGAGCGAAGTACAATGAGCAGTTCTTC.

The chain employs TRBV27 and TRBJ2-5; the D gene is possibly TRBD2 (6 bases). Trimming pared 2 bases from V and 5 bases from J, leaving 15 bases between. CDR1 is MNHEY, CDR2 SMNVEV, per germline (reference sequence). This CDR3 has 15 amino acids. The CDR3 DNA is TGTGCCAGCAGTTTACGGCTCGGGACTCCGGAGACCCAGTACTTC. Its protein product is CASSLRLGTPETQYF.

The V call is TRBV10-1, the J call TRBJ2-3; 16 bases are a match to TRBD2. Germline V gives CDR1 WNHNN, CDR2 SYGVQD (reference sequence). V was pared by 10 bases and J by 0 bases, with 7 bases of the junction left unmatched. This CDR3 is built from 17 residues. The CDR3 region has the DNA TGCGCCACCCTCGGGACTAGCGGGAGGGATAGCACAGATACGCAGTATTTT. Its protein product is CATLGTSGRDSTDTQYF.

This chain connects TRBV7-2 to TRBJ2-2; D is ambiguous. The CDR3 runs to 15 residues. The V end lost 5 bases, the J end lost 0 bases, and 10 bases lay between the germline ends. CDR1 is SGHTA and CDR2 is FQGNSA in the germline V gene. The CDR3 sequence: CASSSTGANTGELFF. Here the CDR3 DNA reads TGTGCCAGCAGCAGTACTGGCGCGAACACCGGGGAGCTGTTTTTT.